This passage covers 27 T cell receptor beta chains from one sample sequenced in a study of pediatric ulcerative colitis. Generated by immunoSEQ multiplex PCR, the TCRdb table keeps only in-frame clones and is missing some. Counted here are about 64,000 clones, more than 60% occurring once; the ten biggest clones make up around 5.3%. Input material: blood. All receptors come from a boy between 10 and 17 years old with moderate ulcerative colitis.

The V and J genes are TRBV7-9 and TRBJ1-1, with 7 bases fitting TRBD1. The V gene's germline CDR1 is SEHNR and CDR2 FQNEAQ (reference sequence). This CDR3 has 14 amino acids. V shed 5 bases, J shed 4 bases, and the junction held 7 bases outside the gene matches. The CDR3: CASSPQGVGTEAFF. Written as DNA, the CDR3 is TGTGCCAGCAGCCCCCAGGGGGTTGGCACTGAAGCTTTCTTT.

CDR3 amino acids: CASRRTGSSGNTIYF. The CDR3 region has the DNA TGTGCCAGCAGGCGGACGGGGAGCTCTGGAAACACCATATATTTT. This chain uses TRBV27 with TRBJ1-3; D remains ambiguous. CDR3 length: 15 residues. Per germline, CDR1 MNHEY and CDR2 SMNVEV (reference sequence). The V end lost 6 bases, the J end lost 0 bases, and 12 bases lay between the germline ends.

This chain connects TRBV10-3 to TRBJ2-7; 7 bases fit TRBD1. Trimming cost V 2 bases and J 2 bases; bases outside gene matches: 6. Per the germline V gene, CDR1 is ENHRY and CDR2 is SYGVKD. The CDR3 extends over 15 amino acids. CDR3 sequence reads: CAISESHRGTYEQYF. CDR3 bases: TGTGCCATCAGTGAGAGCCACAGGGGAACCTACGAGCAGTACTTC.

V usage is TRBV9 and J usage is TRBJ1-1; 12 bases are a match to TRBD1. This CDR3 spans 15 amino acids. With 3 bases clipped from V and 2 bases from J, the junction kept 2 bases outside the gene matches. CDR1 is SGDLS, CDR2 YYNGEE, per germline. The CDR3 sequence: CASSGDRGPNTEAFF. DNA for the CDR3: TGTGCCAGCAGCGGGGACAGGGGGCCCAACACTGAAGCTTTCTTT. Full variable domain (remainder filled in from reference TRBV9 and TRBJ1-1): DSGVTQTPKHLITATGQRVTLRCSPRSGDLSVYWYQQSLDQGLQFLIQYYNGEERAKGNILERFSAQQFPDLHSELNLSSLELGDSALYFCASSGDRGPNTEAFFGQGTRLTVV.

Here the CDR3 reads CASSQWTGRLGGNTIYF. The DNA for the CDR3 is TGTGCCAGCAGCCAATGGACAGGGCGCTTAGGAGGAAACACCATATATTTT. The chain employs TRBV4-2 and TRBJ1-3; 8 positions agree with TRBD1. The germline V gene encodes CDR1 LGHNA and CDR2 YNFKEQ. After removal of 2 bases from V and 4 bases from J, the junction contained 10 bases not matched to a gene. The CDR3 is 17 residues long.

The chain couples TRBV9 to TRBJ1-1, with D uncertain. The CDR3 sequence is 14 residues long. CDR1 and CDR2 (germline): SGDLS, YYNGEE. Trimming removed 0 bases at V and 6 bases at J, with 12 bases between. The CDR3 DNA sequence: TGTGCCAGCAGCGTAGACACGGTGAGCGCTGAAGCTTTCTTT. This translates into CASSVDTVSAEAFF.

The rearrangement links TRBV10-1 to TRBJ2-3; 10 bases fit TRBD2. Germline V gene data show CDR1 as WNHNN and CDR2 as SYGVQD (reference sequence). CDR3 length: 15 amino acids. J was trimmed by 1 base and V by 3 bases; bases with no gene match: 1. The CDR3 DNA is TGCGCCAGCAGTGACCTAGCGGGGGGCACAGATACGCAGTATTTT. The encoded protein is CASSDLAGGTDTQYF.

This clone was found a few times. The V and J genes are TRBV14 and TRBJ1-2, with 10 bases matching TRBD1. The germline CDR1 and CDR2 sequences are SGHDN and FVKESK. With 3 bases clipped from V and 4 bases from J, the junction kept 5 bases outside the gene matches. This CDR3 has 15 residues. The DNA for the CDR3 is TGTGCCAGCAGCCAGACAGGGGGCGAAGTCTATGGCTACACCTTC. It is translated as CASSQTGGEVYGYTF.

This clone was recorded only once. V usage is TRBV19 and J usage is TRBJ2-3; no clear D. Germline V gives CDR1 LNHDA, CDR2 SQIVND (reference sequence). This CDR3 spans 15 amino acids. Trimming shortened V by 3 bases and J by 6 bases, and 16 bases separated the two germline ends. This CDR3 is CASSIRGLPGDTQYF. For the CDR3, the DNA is TGTGCCAGTAGTATTCGAGGCCTACCCGGGGATACGCAGTATTTT. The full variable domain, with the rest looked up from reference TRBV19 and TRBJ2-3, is DGGITQSPKYLFRKEGQNVTLSCEQNLNHDAMYWYRQDPGQGLRLIYYSQIVNDFQKGDIAEGYSVSREKKESFPLTVTSAQKNPTAFYLCASSIRGLPGDTQYFGPGTRLTVL.

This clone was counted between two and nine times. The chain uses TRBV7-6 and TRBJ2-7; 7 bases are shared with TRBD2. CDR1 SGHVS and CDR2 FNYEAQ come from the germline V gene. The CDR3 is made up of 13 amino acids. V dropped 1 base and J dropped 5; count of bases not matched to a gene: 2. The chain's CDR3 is CASSLGGRDEQYF. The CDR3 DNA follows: TGTGCCAGCAGCTTAGGTGGGAGGGACGAGCAGTACTTC.

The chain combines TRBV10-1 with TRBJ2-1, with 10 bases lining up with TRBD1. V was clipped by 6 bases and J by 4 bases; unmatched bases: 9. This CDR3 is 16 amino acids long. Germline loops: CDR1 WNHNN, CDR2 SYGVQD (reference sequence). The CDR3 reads CASSHYPGQGYNEQFF. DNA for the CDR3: TGCGCCAGCAGCCATTACCCGGGACAGGGGTACAATGAGCAGTTCTTC.

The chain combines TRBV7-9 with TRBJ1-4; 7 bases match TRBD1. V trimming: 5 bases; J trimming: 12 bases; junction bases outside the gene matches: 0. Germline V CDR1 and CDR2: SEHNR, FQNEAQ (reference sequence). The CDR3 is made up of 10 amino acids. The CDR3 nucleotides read TGTGCCAGCAGCGGACAGGAACTGTTTTTT. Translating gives CASSGQELFF.

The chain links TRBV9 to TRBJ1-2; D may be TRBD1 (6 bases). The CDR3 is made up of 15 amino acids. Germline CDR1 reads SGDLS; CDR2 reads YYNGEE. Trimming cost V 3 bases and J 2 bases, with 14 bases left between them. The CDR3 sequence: CASSAHTGLNYGYTF. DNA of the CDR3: TGTGCCAGCAGCGCTCACACAGGGTTGAACTATGGCTACACCTTC. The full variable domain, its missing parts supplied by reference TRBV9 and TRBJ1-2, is DSGVTQTPKHLITATGQRVTLRCSPRSGDLSVYWYQQSLDQGLQFLIQYYNGEERAKGNILERFSAQQFPDLHSELNLSSLELGDSALYFCASSAHTGLNYGYTFGSGTRLTVV.

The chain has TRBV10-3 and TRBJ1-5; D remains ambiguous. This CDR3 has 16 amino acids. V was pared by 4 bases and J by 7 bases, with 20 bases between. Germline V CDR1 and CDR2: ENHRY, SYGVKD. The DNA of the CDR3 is TGTGCCATCAGTGTACGCCAGGCCTACCTTGGCCAGCCCCAGCATTTT. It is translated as CAISVRQAYLGQPQHF.

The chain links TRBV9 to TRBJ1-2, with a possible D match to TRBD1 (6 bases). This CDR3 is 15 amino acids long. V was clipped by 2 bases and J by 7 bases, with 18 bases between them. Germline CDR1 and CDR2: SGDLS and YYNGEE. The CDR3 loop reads CASSVTQGSGGGYTF. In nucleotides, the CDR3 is TGTGCCAGCAGCGTGACACAGGGATCGGGCGGTGGCTACACCTTC.

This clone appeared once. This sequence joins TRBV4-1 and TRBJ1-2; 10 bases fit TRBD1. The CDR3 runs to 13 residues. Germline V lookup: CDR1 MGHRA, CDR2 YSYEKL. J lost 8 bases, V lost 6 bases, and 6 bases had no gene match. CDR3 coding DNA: TGCGCCAGCAGGCCGACAGGGGGCAAGGGCTACACCTTC. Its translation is CASRPTGGKGYTF.

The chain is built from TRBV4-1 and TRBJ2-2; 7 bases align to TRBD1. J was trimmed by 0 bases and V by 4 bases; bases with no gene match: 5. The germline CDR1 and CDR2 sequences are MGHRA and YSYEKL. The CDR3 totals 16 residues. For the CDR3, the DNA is TGCGCCAGCAGCCTGCCAGACAGGGCGAACACCGGGGAGCTGTTTTTT. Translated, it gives CASSLPDRANTGELFF.

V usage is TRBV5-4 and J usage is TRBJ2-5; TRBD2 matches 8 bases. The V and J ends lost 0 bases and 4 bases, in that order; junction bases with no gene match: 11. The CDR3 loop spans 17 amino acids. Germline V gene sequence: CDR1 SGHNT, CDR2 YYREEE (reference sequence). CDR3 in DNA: TGTGCCAGCAGCTTGGCCGGCGGGACTAGGTGGGGAGAGACCCAGTACTTC. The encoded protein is CASSLAGGTRWGETQYF. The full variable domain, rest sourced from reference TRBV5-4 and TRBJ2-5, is ETGVTQSPTHLIKTRGQQVTLRCSSQSGHNTVSWYQQALGQGPQFIFQYYREEENGRGNFPPRFSGLQFPNYSSELNVNALELDDSALYLCASSLAGGTRWGETQYFGPGTRLLVL.

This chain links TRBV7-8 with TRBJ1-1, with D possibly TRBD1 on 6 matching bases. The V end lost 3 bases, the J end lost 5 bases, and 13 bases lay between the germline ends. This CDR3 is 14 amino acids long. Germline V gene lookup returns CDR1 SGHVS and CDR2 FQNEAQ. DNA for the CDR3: TGTGCCAGCAGCTTTAAGGGGGTCGGGACTGAAGCTTTCTTT. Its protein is CASSFKGVGTEAFF. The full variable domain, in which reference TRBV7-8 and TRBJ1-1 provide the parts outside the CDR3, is GAGVSQSPRYKVAKRGQDVALRCDPISGHVSLFWYQQALGQGPEFLTYFQNEAQLDKSGLPSDRFFAERPEGSVSTLKIQRTQQEDSAVYLCASSFKGVGTEAFFGQGTRLTVV.

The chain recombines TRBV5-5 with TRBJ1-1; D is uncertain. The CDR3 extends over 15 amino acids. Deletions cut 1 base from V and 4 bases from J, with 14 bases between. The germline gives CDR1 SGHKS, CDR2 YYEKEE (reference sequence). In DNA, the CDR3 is TGTGCCAGCAGCTTGCTGGCCCAGTACGGCACTGAAGCTTTCTTT. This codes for CASSLLAQYGTEAFF.

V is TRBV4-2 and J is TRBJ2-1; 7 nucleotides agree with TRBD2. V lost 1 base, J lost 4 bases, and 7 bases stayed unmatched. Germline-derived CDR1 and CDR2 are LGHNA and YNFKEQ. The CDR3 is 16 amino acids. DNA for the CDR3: TGTGCCAGCAGCCAAGGACGGGAGGTAGAATACAATGAGCAGTTCTTC. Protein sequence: CASSQGREVEYNEQFF.

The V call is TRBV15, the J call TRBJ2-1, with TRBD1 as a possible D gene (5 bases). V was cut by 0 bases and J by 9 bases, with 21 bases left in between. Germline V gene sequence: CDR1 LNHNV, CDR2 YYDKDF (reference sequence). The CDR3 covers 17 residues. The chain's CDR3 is CATSRDVAGHRGPEQFF. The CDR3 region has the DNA TGTGCCACCAGCAGAGATGTCGCTGGACACCGAGGCCCTGAGCAGTTCTTC.

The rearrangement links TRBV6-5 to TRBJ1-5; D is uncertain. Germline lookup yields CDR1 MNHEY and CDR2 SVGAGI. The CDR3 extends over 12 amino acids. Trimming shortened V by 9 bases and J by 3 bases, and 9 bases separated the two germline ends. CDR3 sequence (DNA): TGTGCCAGTAACCACCTCAATCAGCCCCAGCATTTT. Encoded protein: CASNHLNQPQHF.

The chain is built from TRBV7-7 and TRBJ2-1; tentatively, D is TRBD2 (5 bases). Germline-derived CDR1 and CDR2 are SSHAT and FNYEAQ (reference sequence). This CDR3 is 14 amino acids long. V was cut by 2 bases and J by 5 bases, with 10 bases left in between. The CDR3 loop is CASSLSGEDNEQFF. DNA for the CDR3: TGTGCCAGCAGCTTATCCGGGGAAGACAATGAGCAGTTCTTC.

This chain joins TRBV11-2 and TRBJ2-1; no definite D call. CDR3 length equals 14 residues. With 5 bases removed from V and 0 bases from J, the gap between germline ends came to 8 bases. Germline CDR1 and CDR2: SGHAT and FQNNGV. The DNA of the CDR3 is TGTGCCAGCAGCCTAACGAGCTCCTACAATGAGCAGTTCTTC. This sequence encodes CASSLTSSYNEQFF. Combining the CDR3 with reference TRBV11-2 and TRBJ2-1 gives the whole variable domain EAGVAQSPRYKIIEKRQSVAFWCNPISGHATLYWYQQILGQGPKLLIQFQNNGVVDDSQLPKDRFSAERLKGVDSTLKIQPAKLEDSAVYLCASSLTSSYNEQFFGPGTRLTVL.

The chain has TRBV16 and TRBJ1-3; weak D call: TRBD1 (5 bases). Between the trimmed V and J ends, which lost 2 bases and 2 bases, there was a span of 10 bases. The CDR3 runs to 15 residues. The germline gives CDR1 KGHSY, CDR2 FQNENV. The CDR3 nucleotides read TGTGCCAGCAGCCAACGCAGGGAGGCTGGAAACACCATATATTTT. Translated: CASSQRREAGNTIYF.

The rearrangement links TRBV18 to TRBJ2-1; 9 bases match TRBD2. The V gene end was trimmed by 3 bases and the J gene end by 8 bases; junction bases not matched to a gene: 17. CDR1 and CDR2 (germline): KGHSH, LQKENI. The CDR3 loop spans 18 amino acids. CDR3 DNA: TGTGCCAGCTCACCGATAAAACTTAGCGGGAGTGACATGGATGAGCAGTTCTTC. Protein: CASSPIKLSGSDMDEQFF. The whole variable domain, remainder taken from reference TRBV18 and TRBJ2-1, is NAGVMQNPRHLVRRRGQEARLRCSPMKGHSHVYWYRQLPEEGLKFMVYLQKENIIDESGMPKERFSAEFPKEGPSILRIQQVVRGDSAAYFCASSPIKLSGSDMDEQFFGPGTRLTVL.